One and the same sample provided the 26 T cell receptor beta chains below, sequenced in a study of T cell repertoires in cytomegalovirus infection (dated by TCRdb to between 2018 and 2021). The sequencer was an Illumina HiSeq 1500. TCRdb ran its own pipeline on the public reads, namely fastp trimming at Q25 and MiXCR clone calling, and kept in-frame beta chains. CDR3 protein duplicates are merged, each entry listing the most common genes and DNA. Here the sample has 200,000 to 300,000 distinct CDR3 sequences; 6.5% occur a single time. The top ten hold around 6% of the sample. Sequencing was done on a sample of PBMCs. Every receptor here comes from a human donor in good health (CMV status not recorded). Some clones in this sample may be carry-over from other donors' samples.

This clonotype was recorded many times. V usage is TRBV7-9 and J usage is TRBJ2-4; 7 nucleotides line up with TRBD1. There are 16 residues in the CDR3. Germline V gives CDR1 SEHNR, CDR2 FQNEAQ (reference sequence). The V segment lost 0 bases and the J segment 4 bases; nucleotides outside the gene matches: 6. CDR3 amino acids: CASSLAASGGKNIQYF. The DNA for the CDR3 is TGTGCCAGCAGCTTAGCGGCGTCAGGGGGAAAAAACATTCAGTACTTC. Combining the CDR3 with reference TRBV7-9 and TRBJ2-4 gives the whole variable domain DTGVSQNPRHKITKRGQNVTFRCDPISEHNRLYWYRQTLGQGPEFLTYFQNEAQLEKSRLLSDRFSAERPKGSFSTLEIQRTEQGDSAMYLCASSLAASGGKNIQYFGAGTRLSVL.

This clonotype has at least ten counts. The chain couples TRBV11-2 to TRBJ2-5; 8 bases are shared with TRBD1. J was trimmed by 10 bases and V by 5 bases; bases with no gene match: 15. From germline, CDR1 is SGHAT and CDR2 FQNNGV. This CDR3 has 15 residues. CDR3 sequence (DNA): TGTGCCAGCAGCCCGACAGGGGCCCAGGAAATGGACCAGTACTTC. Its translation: CASSPTGAQEMDQYF.

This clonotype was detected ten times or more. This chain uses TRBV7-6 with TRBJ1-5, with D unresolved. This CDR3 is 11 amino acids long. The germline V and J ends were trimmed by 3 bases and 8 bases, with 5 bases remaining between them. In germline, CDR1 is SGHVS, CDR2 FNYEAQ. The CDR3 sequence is CASSFKKPQHF. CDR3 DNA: TGTGCCAGCAGCTTCAAAAAGCCCCAGCATTTT.

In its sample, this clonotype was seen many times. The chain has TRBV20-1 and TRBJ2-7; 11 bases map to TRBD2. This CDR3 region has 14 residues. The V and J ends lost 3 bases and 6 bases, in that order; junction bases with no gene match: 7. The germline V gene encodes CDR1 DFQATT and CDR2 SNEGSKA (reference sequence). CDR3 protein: CSASTGTSGVEQYF. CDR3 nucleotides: TGCAGTGCTAGTACGGGGACTAGCGGAGTCGAGCAGTACTTC.

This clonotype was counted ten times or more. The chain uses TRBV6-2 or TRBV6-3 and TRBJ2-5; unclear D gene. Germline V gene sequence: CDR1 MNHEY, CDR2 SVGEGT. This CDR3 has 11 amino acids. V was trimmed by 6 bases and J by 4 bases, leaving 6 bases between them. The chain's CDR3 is CASRPTETQYF. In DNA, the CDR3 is TGTGCCAGCAGACCGACAGAGACCCAGTACTTC.

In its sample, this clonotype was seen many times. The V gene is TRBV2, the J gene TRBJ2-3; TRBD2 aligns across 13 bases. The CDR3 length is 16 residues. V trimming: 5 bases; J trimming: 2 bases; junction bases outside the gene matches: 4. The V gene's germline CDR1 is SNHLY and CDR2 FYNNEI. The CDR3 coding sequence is TGTGCCAGCAGTCCTGGGACTAGCGGGGTCACAGATACGCAGTATTTT. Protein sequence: CASSPGTSGVTDTQYF. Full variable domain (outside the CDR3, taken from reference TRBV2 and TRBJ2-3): EPEVTQTPSHQVTQMGQEVILRCVPISNHLYFYWYRQILGQKVEFLVSFYNNEISEKSEIFDDQFSVERPDGSNFTLKIRSTKLEDSAMYFCASSPGTSGVTDTQYFGPGTRLTVL.

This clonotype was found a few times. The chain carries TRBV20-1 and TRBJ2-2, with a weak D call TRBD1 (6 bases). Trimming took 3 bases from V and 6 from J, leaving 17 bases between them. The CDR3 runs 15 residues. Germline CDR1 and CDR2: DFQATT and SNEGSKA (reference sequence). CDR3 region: CSASGQFRSPGELFF. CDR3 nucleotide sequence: TGCAGTGCTAGCGGACAGTTCAGGTCTCCCGGGGAGCTGTTTTTT.

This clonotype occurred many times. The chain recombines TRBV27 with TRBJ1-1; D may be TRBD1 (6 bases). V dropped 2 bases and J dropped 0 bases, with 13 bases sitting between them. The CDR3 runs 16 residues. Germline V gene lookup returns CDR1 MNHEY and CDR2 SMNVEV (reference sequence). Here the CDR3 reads CASSLKTGYMNTEAFF. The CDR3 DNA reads TGTGCCAGCAGTTTAAAAACAGGGTATATGAACACTGAAGCTTTCTTT.

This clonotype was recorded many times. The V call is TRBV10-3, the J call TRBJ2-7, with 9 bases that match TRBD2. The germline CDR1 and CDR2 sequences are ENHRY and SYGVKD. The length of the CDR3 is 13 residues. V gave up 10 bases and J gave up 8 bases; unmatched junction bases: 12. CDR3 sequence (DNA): TGTGCCAGCAAGCGGGGGGATTCTGAACAGCAGTACTTC. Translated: CASKRGDSEQQYF.

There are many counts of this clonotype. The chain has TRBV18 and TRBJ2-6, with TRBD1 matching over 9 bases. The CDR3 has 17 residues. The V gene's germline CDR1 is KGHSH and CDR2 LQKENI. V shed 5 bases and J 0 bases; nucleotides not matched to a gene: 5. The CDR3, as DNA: TGTGCCAGCTCAACCGGGACAGGGTTCTCTGGGGCCAACGTCCTGACTTTC. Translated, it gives CASSTGTGFSGANVLTF. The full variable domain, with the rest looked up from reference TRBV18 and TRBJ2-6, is NAGVMQNPRHLVRRRGQEARLRCSPMKGHSHVYWYRQLPEEGLKFMVYLQKENIIDESGMPKERFSAEFPKEGPSILRIQQVVRGDSAAYFCASSTGTGFSGANVLTFGAGSRLTVL.

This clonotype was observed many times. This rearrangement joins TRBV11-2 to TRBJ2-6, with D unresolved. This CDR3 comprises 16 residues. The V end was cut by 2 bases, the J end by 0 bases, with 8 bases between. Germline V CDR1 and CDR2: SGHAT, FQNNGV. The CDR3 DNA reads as TGTGCCAGCAGCTTACGACGCATCTCTGGGGCCAACGTCCTGACTTTC. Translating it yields CASSLRRISGANVLTF.

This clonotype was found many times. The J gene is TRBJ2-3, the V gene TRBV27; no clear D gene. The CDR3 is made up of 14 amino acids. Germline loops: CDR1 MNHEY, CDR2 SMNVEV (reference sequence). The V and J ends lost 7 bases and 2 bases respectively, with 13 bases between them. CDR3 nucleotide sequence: TGTGCCAGCACCCCATCCACCCTCACAGATACGCAGTATTTT. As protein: CASTPSTLTDTQYF.

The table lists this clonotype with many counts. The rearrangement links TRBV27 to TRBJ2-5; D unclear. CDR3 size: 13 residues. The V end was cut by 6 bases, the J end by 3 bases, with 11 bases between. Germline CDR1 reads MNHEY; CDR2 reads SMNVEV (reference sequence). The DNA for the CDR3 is TGTGCCAGCAGACCCCAGTTGGAAGAGACCCAGTACTTC. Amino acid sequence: CASRPQLEETQYF.

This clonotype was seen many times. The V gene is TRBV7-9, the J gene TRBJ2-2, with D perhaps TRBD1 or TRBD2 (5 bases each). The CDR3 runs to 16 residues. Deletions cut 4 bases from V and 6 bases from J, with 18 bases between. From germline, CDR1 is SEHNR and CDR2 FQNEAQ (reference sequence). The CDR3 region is CASSSPTPGRAGELFF. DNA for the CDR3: TGTGCCAGCAGCTCCCCTACCCCAGGGCGGGCCGGGGAGCTGTTTTTT.

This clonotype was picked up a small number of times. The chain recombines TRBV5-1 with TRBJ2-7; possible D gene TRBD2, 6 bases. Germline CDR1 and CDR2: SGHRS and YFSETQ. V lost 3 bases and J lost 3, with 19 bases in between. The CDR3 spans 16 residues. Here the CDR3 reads CASSSRTGTHLYEQYF. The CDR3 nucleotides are TGCGCCAGCAGCTCGCGCACCGGGACTCACCTCTACGAGCAGTACTTC.

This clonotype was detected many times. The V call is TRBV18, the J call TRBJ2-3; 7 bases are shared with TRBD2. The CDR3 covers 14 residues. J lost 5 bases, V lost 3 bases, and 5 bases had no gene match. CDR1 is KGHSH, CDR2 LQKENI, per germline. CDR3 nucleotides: TGTGCCAGCTCACCTGTGTCGGGAGGAGATACGCAGTATTTT. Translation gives CASSPVSGGDTQYF.

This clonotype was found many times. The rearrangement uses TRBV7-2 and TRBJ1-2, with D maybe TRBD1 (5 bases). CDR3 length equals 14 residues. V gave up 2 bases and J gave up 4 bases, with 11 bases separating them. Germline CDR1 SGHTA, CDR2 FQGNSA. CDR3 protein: CASSLLQALYGYTF. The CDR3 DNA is TGTGCCAGCAGCTTACTACAGGCCCTCTATGGCTACACCTTC.

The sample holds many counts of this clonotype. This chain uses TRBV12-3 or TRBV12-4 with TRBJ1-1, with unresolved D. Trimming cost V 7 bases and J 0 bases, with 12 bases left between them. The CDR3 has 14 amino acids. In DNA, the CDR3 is TGTGCCAGCACCTCAACGGACCTGAACACTGAAGCTTTCTTT. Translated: CASTSTDLNTEAFF.

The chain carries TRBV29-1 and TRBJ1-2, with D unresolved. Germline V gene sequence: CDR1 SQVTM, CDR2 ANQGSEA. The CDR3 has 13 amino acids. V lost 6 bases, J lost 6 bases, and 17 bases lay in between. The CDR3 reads CSVWTPGYDGYTF. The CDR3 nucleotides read TGCAGCGTATGGACTCCGGGGTATGATGGCTACACCTTC.

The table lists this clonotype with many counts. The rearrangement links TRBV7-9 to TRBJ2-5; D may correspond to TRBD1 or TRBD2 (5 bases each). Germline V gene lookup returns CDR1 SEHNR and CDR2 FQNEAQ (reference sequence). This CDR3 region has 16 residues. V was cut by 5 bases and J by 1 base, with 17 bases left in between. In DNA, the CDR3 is TGTGCCAGCAGCCCGGGACGGATGGCTATCCAAGAGACCCAGTACTTC. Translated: CASSPGRMAIQETQYF. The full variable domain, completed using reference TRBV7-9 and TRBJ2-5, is DTGVSQNPRHKITKRGQNVTFRCDPISEHNRLYWYRQTLGQGPEFLTYFQNEAQLEKSRLLSDRFSAERPKGSFSTLEIQRTEQGDSAMYLCASSPGRMAIQETQYFGPGTRLLVL.

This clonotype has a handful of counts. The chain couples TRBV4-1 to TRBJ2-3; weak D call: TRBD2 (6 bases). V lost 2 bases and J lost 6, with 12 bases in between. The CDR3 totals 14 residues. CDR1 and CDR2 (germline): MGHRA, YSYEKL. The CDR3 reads CASSQQPLADTQYF. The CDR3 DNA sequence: TGCGCCAGCAGCCAACAACCGCTAGCGGATACGCAGTATTTT.

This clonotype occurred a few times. This CDR3 is CASSVVGHANTEAFF. The CDR3 nucleotides are TGTGCCAGCAGCGTAGTCGGGCACGCGAACACTGAAGCTTTCTTT. The J gene is TRBJ1-1, the V gene TRBV9; D is undetermined. The CDR3 loop spans 15 amino acids. The V end lost 0 bases, the J end lost 1 base, and 10 bases lay between the germline ends. Germline lookup yields CDR1 SGDLS and CDR2 YYNGEE.

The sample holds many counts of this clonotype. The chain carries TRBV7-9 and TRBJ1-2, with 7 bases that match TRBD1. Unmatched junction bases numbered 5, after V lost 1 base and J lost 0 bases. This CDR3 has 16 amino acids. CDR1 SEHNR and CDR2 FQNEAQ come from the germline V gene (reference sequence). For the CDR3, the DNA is TGTGCCAGCAGCTTAGGACGAGGGACAGCTAACTATGGCTACACCTTC. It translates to CASSLGRGTANYGYTF.

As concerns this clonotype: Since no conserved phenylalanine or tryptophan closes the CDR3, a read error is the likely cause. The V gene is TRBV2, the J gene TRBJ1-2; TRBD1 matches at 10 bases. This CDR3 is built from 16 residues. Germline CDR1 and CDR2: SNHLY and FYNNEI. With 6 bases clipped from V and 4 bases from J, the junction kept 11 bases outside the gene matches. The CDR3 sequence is CASRADPGQGPYGYTI. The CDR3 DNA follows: TGTGCCAGCAGAGCGGATCCGGGACAGGGGCCCTATGGCTACACCATC.

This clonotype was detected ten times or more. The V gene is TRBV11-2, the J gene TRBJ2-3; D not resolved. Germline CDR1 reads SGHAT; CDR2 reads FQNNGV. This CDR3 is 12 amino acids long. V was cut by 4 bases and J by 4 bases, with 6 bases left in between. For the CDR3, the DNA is TGTGCCAGCAGCTCCCTCCCAGATACGCAGTATTTT. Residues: CASSSLPDTQYF.

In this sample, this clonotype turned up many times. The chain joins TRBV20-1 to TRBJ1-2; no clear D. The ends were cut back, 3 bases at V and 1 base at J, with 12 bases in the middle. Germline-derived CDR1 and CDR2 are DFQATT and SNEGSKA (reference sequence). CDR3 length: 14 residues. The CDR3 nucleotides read TGCAGTGCTAGTCCTGAGGCGATTAACTATGGCTACACCTTC. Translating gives CSASPEAINYGYTF.